This TCR beta chain was recorded in a study of early T cells in non-severe SARS-CoV-2 infection (dated by TCRdb to about 2021). Background on the whole study: Because TCR sequencing relied on bulk RNA taken from unsorted whole blood, pairing of alpha and beta chains was not possible. The research as a whole found: VDJdb matching was skewed toward anti-spike CD8 responses, so virus-specific expansions were likely underestimated and private and CD4 specificities were missed.

This was a case-control study nested in a cohort of healthcare workers in London, UK, who had nasopharyngeal swab PCR tests and blood samples taken every week. Healthcare workers were recruited between 23 and 31 March 2020, during the week of the UK lockdown, and were followed weekly for up to roughly 16 weeks. The CDR3 sequence holds 18 residues, the cysteine and phenylalanine included. Left in the record is the CDR3 DNA by itself, 54 bases read in frame from the first base. The trim is 4 bases for V and 0 bases for J, with a gap of 19 bases between the germline ends. Sequences MDHEN (CDR1) and SYDVKM (CDR2) are obtained from the germline V gene. As regards this clonotype: The specificity of this receptor is unknown. No much larger clone exists at a distance of one base, and base qualities are not known.

The library was produced with 5' RACE. TCRdb shows the sequencer as NextSeq 500. Unique molecular identifiers were attached to individual cDNA molecules in the TCR library protocol so that sequencing error and PCR bias could be corrected. Both TCR alpha and beta chains were sequenced, and tight co-correlation was observed between alpha and beta sequence abundances in each sample. The study's own analysis went as follows. V gene, J gene and CDR3 annotation of TCR sequences was performed with Decombinator V4. Expanded TCRs were defined as changing significantly between any two time points under a Poisson model with p below 0.0001. TCR abundances were normalised to the total number of TCRs sequenced in each sample and reported as counts per million. TRAV1-2 paired with TRAJ12, TRAJ20 or TRAJ33 defined MAIT TCRs, while TRAV10 paired with TRAJ18 defined iNKT TCRs. VDJdb, accessed on 1 November 2021, was searched for TCRs annotated for CMV, EBV and SARS-CoV-2, and TCRs annotated for more than one antigen were excluded. In TCRdb, the public reads were trimmed at Q25 with fastp and aligned with MiXCR, with productive beta chains retained. Every distinct CDR3 protein forms one entry, paired with its most common genes and DNA. TCRdb's processing, not the authors' own work, is the source of the V and J calls. The sample has around 50,000 distinct CDR3 sequences on record, more than 9% of them singletons. 9.5% to 13% of the sample lies in the top ten.

This TCR was recovered from an adult who was a healthcare worker with PCR-confirmed SARS-CoV-2 infection or an uninfected control (not recorded which). The specimen was whole blood. This chain joins TRBV28 to TRBJ2-1; TRBD2 is a possible D gene, resting on 5 matching bases. CDR3 reads: CASSSPISALYSYNEQFF. The sequenced DNA is TGTGCCAGCAGTTCCCCCATTAGCGCACTATACTCCTACAATGAGCAGTTCTTC.